This TCR beta chain was identified in a study of blood T cells in healthy people across ages. A second PCR of about 7 to 12 cycles used a sample-barcoded 5' primer and a J-beta primer mix. TCRdb re-called the 5' RACE reads with MiXCR, one entry per CDR3 protein. Of some 1.6 million distinct CDR3 sequences in the sample, 34% were seen once. The CDR3 extends over 16 amino acids. V lost 6 bases and J lost 1; bases outside the gene matches: 9. The germline gives CDR1 MNHEY, CDR2 SVGAGI. This clonotype has just a few counts. V usage is TRBV6-5 and J usage is TRBJ2-3; 8 nucleotides match TRBD1. This clonotype was sampled from a woman in her thirties in good health. Input material: blood. Here the CDR3 DNA reads TGTGCCAGCAGGCGTGGGGACAGGAAGGGCACAGATACGCAGTATTTT. Translated: CASRRGDRKGTDTQYF.